These 5 T cell receptor beta chains were sequenced from one sample in a study of cytotoxic CD8 clonotypes in ibrutinib-treated CLL. Sequenced by immunoSEQ multiplex PCR; TCRdb stores in-frame clones only, minus some. The sample yields about 130,000 clones, about four fifths seen once. This sample comprised PBMCs, obtained after 12 months of ibrutinib treatment. These receptors all come from a human donor with chronic lymphocytic leukemia.

The chain employs TRBV21-1 and TRBJ2-2; the table assigns TRBD2, which was not confirmed against the DNA. TRBV21-1 is shown as a pseudogene. The CDR3 totals 16 residues. CDR3 in amino acids: CASSRRGRDNTGELFF. DNA of the CDR3: TGTGCCAGCAGCCGGAGGGGTCGGGACAACACCGGGGAGCTGTTTTTT.

The J gene is TRBJ1-4, the V gene TRBV5-4; D not resolved. This CDR3 is 13 amino acids long. Trimming shortened V by 3 bases and J by 2 bases, and 5 bases separated the two germline ends. In germline, CDR1 is SGHNT, CDR2 YYREEE (reference sequence). CDR3 amino acids: CASSWRTNEKLFF. Written as DNA, the CDR3 is TGTGCCAGCAGCTGGAGGACTAATGAAAAACTGTTTTTT.

This clone has only a few counts. The genes are TRBV30 and TRBJ2-5; D is tentatively TRBD1 or TRBD2 (5 bases each). V lost 1 base, J lost 2 bases, and 11 bases lay in between. The V gene's germline CDR1 is GTSNPN and CDR2 SVGIG (reference sequence). CDR3 length equals 14 residues. This CDR3 reads CAWSEGRAQETQYF. CDR3 DNA sequence: TGTGCCTGGAGTGAGGGACGGGCTCAAGAGACCCAGTACTTC.

V is TRBV15 and J is TRBJ1-4; D is perhaps TRBD1 (5 bases). Trimming stripped 3 bases from V and 13 bases from J, with 18 bases between. Germline values: CDR1 LNHNV, CDR2 YYDKDF (reference sequence). CDR3 length equals 14 residues. The CDR3 here is CATSRGPNRNGLFF. The CDR3 DNA follows: TGTGCCACCAGCAGGGGGCCCAACAGGAACGGACTGTTTTTT.

The chain recombines TRBV18 with TRBJ2-7; 14 nucleotides agree with TRBD2. This CDR3 comprises 16 residues. Germline V lookup: CDR1 KGHSH, CDR2 LQKENI. V lost 3 bases, J lost 5 bases, and 6 bases stayed unmatched. As DNA, the CDR3 is TGTGCCAGCTCACCCCCGGGACTAGCGGGAGTCCACGAGCAGTACTTC. Translated, it gives CASSPPGLAGVHEQYF.